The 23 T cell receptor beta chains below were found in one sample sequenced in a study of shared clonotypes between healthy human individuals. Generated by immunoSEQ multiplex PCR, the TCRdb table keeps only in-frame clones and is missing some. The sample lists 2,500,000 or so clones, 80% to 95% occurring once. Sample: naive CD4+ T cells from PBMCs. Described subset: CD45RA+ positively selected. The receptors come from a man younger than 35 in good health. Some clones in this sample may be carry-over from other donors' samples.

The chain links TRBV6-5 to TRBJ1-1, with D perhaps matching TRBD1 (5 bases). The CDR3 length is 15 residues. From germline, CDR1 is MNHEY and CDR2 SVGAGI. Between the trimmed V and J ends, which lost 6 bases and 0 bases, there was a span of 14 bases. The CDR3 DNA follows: TGTGCCAGCAGACCCCCCGGACACTTGAACACTGAAGCTTTCTTT. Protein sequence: CASRPPGHLNTEAFF.

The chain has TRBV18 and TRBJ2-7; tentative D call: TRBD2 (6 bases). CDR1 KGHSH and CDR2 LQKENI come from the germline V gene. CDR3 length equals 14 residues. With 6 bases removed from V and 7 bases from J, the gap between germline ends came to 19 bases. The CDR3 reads CASSPNRDSREQYF. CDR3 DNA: TGTGCCAGCTCCCCGAACCGGGACTCAAGGGAGCAGTACTTC. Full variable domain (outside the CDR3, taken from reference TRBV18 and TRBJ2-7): NAGVMQNPRHLVRRRGQEARLRCSPMKGHSHVYWYRQLPEEGLKFMVYLQKENIIDESGMPKERFSAEFPKEGPSILRIQQVVRGDSAAYFCASSPNRDSREQYFGPGTRLTVT.

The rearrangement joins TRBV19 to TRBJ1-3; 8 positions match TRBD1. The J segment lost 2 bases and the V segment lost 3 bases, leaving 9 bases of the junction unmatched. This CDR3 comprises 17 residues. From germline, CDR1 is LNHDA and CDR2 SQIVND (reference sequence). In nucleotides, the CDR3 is TGTGCCAGTAGTATGACTCAGGGGGCGCGTCCTGGAAACACCATATATTTT. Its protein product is CASSMTQGARPGNTIYF.

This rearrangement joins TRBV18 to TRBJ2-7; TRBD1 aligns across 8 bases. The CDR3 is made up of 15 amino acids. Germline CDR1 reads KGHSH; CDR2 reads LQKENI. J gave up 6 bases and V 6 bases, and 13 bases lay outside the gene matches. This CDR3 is CASSQLDRANGEQYF. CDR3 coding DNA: TGTGCCAGCTCCCAATTGGACAGGGCGAACGGCGAGCAGTACTTC.

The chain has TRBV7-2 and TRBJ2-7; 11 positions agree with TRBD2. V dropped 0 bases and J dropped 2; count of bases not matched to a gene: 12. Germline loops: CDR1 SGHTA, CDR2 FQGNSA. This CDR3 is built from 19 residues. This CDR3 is CASSLALRLAGSAAYEQYF. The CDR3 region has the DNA TGTGCCAGCAGCTTAGCTCTGAGACTAGCGGGAAGCGCCGCCTACGAGCAGTACTTC. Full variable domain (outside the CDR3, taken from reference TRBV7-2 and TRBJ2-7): GAGVSQSPSNKVTEKGKDVELRCDPISGHTALYWYRQSLGQGLEFLIYFQGNSAPDKSGLPSDRFSAERTGGSVSTLTIQRTQQEDSAVYLCASSLALRLAGSAAYEQYFGPGTRLTVT.

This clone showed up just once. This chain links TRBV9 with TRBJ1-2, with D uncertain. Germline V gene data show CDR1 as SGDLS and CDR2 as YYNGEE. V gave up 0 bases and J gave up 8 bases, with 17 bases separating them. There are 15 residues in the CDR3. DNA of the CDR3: TGTGCCAGCAGCGTAGGGGTTGGAGACAATTCCGGCTACACCTTC. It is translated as CASSVGVGDNSGYTF.

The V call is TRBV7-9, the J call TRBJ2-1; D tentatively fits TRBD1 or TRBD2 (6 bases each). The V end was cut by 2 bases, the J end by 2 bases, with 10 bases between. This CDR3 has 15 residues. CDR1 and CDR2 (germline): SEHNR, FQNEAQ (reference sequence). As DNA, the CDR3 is TGTGCCAGCAGCTTAAGGGGGGTTACCTACAATGAGCAGTTCTTC. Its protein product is CASSLRGVTYNEQFF.

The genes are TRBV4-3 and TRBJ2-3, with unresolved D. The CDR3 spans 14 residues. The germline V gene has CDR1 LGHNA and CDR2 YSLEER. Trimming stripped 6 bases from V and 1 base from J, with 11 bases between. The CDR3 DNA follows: TGCGCCAGCAGTCCCGACCGGGGCACAGATACGCAGTATTTT. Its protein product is CASSPDRGTDTQYF.

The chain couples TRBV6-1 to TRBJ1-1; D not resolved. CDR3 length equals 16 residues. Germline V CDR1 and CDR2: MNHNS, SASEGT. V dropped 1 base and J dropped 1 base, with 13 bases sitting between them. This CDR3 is CASSEGTATWNTEAFF. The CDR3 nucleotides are TGTGCCAGCAGTGAAGGGACGGCTACTTGGAACACTGAAGCTTTCTTT.

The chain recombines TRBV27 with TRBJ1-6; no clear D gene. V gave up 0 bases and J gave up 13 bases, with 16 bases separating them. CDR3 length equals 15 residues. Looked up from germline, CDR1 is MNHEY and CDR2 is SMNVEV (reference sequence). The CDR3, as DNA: TGTGCCAGCAGTTTATCGACGGTGGAAGGGTTTCCCCTCCACTTT. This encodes CASSLSTVEGFPLHF.

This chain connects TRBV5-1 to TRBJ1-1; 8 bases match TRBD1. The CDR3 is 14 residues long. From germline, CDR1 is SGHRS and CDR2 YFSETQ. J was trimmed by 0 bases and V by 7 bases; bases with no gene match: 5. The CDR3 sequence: CASGRDRLNTEAFF. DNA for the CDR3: TGCGCCAGCGGACGGGACAGGTTGAACACTGAAGCTTTCTTT.

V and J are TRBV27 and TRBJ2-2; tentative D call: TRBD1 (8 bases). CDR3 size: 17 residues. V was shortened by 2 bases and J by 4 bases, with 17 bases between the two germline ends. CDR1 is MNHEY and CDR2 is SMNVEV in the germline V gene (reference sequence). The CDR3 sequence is CASSLLRTGRATGELFF. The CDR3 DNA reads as TGTGCCAGCAGTTTACTCCGGACAGGGAGGGCCACCGGGGAGCTGTTTTTT.

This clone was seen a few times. CDR3: CASSEGRSPDTQYF. CDR3 sequence (DNA): TGTGCCAGCAGCGAAGGGAGGTCCCCAGATACGCAGTATTTT. The chain carries TRBV5-4 and TRBJ2-3; weak D call: TRBD2 (6 bases). The ends were cut back, 4 bases at V and 4 bases at J, with 13 bases in the middle. The CDR3 runs to 14 residues. Germline CDR1 and CDR2: SGHNT and YYREEE (reference sequence).

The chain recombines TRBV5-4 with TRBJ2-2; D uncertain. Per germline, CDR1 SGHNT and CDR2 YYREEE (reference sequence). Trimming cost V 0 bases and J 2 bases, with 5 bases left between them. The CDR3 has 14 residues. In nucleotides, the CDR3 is TGTGCCAGCAGCTTGGGACTCAACACCGGGGAGCTGTTTTTT. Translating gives CASSLGLNTGELFF.

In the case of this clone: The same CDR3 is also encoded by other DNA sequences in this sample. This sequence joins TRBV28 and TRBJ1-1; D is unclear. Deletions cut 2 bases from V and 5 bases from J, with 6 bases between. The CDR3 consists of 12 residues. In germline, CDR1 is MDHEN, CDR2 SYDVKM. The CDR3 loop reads CASSLLGTEAFF. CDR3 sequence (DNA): TGTGCCAGCAGTTTACTCGGAACTGAAGCTTTCTTT.

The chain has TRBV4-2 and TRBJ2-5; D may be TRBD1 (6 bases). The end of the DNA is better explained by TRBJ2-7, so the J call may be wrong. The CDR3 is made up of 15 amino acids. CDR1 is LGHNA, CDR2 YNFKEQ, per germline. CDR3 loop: CASSHLGDNSYEQYF. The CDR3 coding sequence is TGTGCCAGCAGCCATTTGGGGGACAATTCCTACGAGCAGTACTTC.

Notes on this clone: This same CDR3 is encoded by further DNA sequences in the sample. CDR3 sequence reads: CASSSPGGGGTEAFF. Here the CDR3 DNA reads TGTGCCAGCAGCTCCCCGGGGGGGGGAGGGACTGAAGCTTTCTTT. The chain employs TRBV28 and TRBJ1-1, with a weak D call TRBD1 (5 bases). The CDR3 consists of 15 residues. CDR1 and CDR2 (germline): MDHEN, SYDVKM. The V gene lost 6 bases and the J gene lost 5 bases, with 19 bases spanning the gap.

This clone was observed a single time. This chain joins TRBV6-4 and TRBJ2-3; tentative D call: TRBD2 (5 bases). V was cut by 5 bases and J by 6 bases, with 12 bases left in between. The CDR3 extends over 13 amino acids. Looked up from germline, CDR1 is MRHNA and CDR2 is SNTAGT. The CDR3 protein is CASSQMQRDTQYF. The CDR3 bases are TGTGCCAGCAGTCAGATGCAGCGGGATACGCAGTATTTT.

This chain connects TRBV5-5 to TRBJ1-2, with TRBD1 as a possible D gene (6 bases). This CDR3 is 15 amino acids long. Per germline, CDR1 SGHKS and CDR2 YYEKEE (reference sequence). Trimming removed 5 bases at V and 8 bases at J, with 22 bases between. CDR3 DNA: TGTGCCAGCAGTCCGAGCGGGGGACAACTGGGAGGCTACACCTTC. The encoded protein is CASSPSGGQLGGYTF. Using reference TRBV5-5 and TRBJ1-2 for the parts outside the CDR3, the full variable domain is DAGVTQSPTHLIKTRGQQVTLRCSPISGHKSVSWYQQVLGQGPQFIFQYYEKEERGRGNFPDRFSARQFPNYSSELNVNALLLGDSALYLCASSPSGGQLGGYTFGSGTRLTVV.

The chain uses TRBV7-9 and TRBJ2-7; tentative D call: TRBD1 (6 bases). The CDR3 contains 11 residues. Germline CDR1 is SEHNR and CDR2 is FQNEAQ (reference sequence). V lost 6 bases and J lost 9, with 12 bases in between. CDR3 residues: CASSLDRRQYF. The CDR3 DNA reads TGTGCCAGCAGTCTAGACAGGAGGCAGTACTTC.

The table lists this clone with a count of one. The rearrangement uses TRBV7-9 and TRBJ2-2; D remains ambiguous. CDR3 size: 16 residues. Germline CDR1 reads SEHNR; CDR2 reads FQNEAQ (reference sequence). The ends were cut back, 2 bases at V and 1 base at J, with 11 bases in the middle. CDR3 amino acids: CASSLNPFLNTGELFF. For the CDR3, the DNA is TGTGCCAGCAGCTTAAACCCGTTTCTGAACACCGGGGAGCTGTTTTTT.

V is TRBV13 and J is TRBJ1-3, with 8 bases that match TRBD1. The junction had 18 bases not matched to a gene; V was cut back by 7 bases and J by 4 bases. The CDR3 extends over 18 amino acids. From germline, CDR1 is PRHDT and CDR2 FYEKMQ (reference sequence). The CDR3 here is CASMEIWESRGRGNTIYF. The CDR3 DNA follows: TGTGCCAGCATGGAGATCTGGGAGAGCAGGGGGCGAGGAAACACCATATATTTT. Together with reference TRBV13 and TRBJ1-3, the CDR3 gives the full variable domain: AAGVIQSPRHLIKEKRETATLKCYPIPRHDTVYWYQQGPGQDPQFLISFYEKMQSDKGSIPDRFSAQQFSDYHSELNMSSLELGDSALYFCASMEIWESRGRGNTIYFGEGSWLTVV.

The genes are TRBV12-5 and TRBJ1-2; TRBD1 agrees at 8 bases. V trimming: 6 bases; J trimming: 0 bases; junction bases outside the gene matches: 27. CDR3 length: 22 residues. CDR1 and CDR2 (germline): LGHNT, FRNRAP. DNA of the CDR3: TGTGCTAGTGGCCAAGAACTAATAAACAGGGGGTGGGTAGGCCCAGCTAACTATGGCTACACCTTC. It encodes CASGQELINRGWVGPANYGYTF.